This T cell receptor beta chain was sequenced in a study of glioma-infiltrating T cells after dendritic cell vaccination. Study-wide background: Autologous tumor lysate was loaded overnight onto monocyte-derived dendritic cells grown less than 8 days with IL-4 and GM-CSF.

Sample time point: after dendritic cell vaccination, including at tumor progression/relapse. Only patients with spare fresh-frozen tumor and over two years of follow-up were included. 12 amino acids form the CDR3, both terminal residues included. Germline V gene sequence: CDR1 SEHNR, CDR2 FQNEAQ (reference sequence). This clone was recorded once. The CDR3 ends on some other residue instead of the conserved phenylalanine or tryptophan, so this is likely a read error. No DNA is shown, since the ends of the CDR3 on it are uncertain; the CDR3 is the one TCRdb lists. This table comes from immunoSEQ multiplex PCR, and its TCRdb copy is limited to in-frame clones, with some not included. Here the sample spans 85,000 to 100,000 clones, 65% to 85% being singletons.

The rearrangement joins TRBV7-9 to TRBJ2-7; the listed D gene, TRBD1, was not tested against the DNA. The sequence came from a human donor with glioblastoma. Material: blood, obtained after dendritic cell vaccination. CDR3 protein: CASSLAGANLQA.